Each of the 3 T cell receptor beta chains below was sequenced from the same sample in a study of vaccination effects on CD4 cells after COVID-19 (dated by TCRdb to between 2021 and 2024). Receptors were amplified or captured by the immunoSEQ multiplex PCR assay. TCRdb's version of the immuneACCESS table is confined to in-frame rearrangements and falls short of the full clone set. An unresolved V gene accounts for under half of the shortfall where checked; the remainder is of unknown origin. The sample has approximately 70,000 clones on record, over 70% of them singletons. The ten largest clones represent more than 1% of the sample. To identify antigen-specific CD4+ T cell clonotypes by their expansion, the ViraFEST assay first stimulated PBMC with viral peptide pools and then applied TCR sequencing. After about 10 days of culture, CD4+ T cells were isolated with the EasySep CD4+ T cell isolation kit. Each participant got two doses of an mRNA SARS-CoV-2 vaccine, either BNT162b2 or mRNA-1273.

No antigen is known for these receptors. This sample comprised CD4+ T cells from PBMCs cultured with HCoV-229E spike peptides, obtained after COVID-19 vaccination. The sample's cell subset or site label, decoded: HCoV-229E spike overlapping peptide pool stimulation. Receptor source: a human donor who received a COVID-19 vaccine.

The V and J genes are TRBV5-5 and TRBJ2-3; 10 nucleotides align to TRBD1. CDR1 is SGHKS, CDR2 YYEKEE, per germline (reference sequence). The CDR3 loop spans 14 amino acids. The V gene end was trimmed by 4 bases and the J gene end by 2 bases; junction bases not matched to a gene: 1. CDR3 residues: CASSGTGDTDTQYF. The CDR3 DNA follows: TGTGCCAGCAGCGGGACAGGGGACACAGATACGCAGTATTTT. The entire variable domain, with the rest obtained from reference TRBV5-5 and TRBJ2-3, is as follows: DAGVTQSPTHLIKTRGQQVTLRCSPISGHKSVSWYQQVLGQGPQFIFQYYEKEERGRGNFPDRFSARQFPNYSSELNVNALLLGDSALYLCASSGTGDTDTQYFGPGTRLTVL.

This rearrangement joins TRBV28 to TRBJ2-3, with D unresolved. The CDR3 length is 15 residues. The V gene lost 5 bases and the J gene lost 3 bases, with 15 bases spanning the gap. Germline CDR1 reads MDHEN; CDR2 reads SYDVKM. The CDR3 sequence: CASSHGSDRTDTQYF. CDR3 nucleotides: TGTGCCAGCAGTCACGGGTCAGACCGTACAGATACGCAGTATTTT.

CDR3 coding DNA: TGTGCCAGCAGCTTAACAGGGACCCCAAGGACCCAGTACTTC. Translating it yields CASSLTGTPRTQYF. The chain recombines TRBV7-2 with TRBJ2-5; the D gene is possibly TRBD1 (6 bases). Trimming took 2 bases from V and 7 from J, leaving 14 bases between them. CDR1 is SGHTA and CDR2 is FQGNSA in the germline V gene. There are 14 residues in the CDR3.